These 5 T cell receptor beta chains came from one sample sequenced in a study of blood T cell repertoires in COVID-19. TCRdb's copy holds only in-frame clones and misses some; the assay was immunoSEQ multiplex PCR. Among about 90,000 clones listed, more than 70% were seen once. The sample was peripheral blood. These receptors were collected from a woman of 80 years or more with acute or convalescent COVID-19.

The chain couples TRBV6-5 to TRBJ1-6, with 7 bases that match TRBD1. Trimming at V came to 5 bases and at J to 6 bases, leaving 7 bases not matched to a gene. The CDR3 contains 15 residues. CDR1 and CDR2 (germline): MNHEY, SVGAGI. The DNA for the CDR3 is TGTGCCAGCAGTCCAACAGGGGACTCTAATTCACCCCTCCACTTT. Protein: CASSPTGDSNSPLHF.

This sequence joins TRBV19 and TRBJ2-1; D possibly corresponds to TRBD1 (6 bases). V was cut by 6 bases and J by 5 bases, with 17 bases left in between. CDR3 length: 15 amino acids. Germline V gives CDR1 LNHDA, CDR2 SQIVND (reference sequence). CDR3: CASSQTGPPNNEQFF. The CDR3 bases are TGTGCCAGTAGCCAGACAGGCCCGCCTAACAATGAGCAGTTCTTC.

The chain recombines TRBV3-1 (or the pseudogene TRBV3-2) with TRBJ1-2; no clear D. Looked up from germline, CDR1 is LGHDT and CDR2 is YNNKEL (reference sequence). The CDR3 is made up of 12 amino acids. Trimming took 4 bases from V and 8 from J, leaving 11 bases between them. CDR3: CASSPNSLGYTF. The CDR3 DNA is TGTGCCAGCAGCCCGAATTCACTGGGCTACACCTTC.

The chain has TRBV19 and TRBJ2-2; no reliable D call. Germline lookup yields CDR1 LNHDA and CDR2 SQIVND (reference sequence). With 10 bases removed from V and 4 bases from J, the gap between germline ends came to 16 bases. The CDR3 totals 14 residues. CDR3 in DNA: TGTGCCACCACGGAGTTAGCCTTCACCGGGGAGCTGTTTTTT. Translated, it gives CATTELAFTGELFF.

The chain employs TRBV24-1 and TRBJ2-5, with D tentatively TRBD1 (6 bases). The CDR3 runs to 11 residues. CDR1 is KGHDR and CDR2 is SFDVKD in the germline V gene. The germline V and J ends were trimmed by 11 bases and 5 bases, with 11 bases remaining between them. CDR3 residues: CAIQGGETQYF. The CDR3 DNA follows: TGTGCCATACAGGGTGGGGAGACCCAGTACTTC.